The next 28 T cell receptor beta chains were all read from a single sample in a study of T cell changes during pregnancy in multiple sclerosis. Using immunoSEQ multiplex PCR, the repertoire was profiled, and TCRdb retains in-frame clones only, with some absent. The sample records more than 25,000 clones, 89% being singletons. This specimen was CD8+ T cells from peripheral blood mononuclear cells, taken in the third trimester of pregnancy. The receptors originated from a female donor with multiple sclerosis, enrolled in a pregnancy study.

The chain recombines TRBV7-9 with TRBJ2-3; tentatively, D is TRBD2 (7 bases). The ends were cut back, 5 bases at V and 2 bases at J, with 14 bases in the middle. The CDR3 covers 15 residues. CDR1 and CDR2 (germline): SEHNR, FQNEAQ (reference sequence). CDR3 sequence (DNA): TGTGCCAGCAGCGGGCGGGGGCGGGACACAGATACGCAGTATTTT. Amino acid sequence: CASSGRGRDTDTQYF.

V gene TRBV9 combines with J gene TRBJ1-1; possible D gene TRBD1, 5 bases. The CDR3 has 17 amino acids. The germline V gene has CDR1 SGDLS and CDR2 YYNGEE. With 0 bases removed from V and 4 bases from J, the gap between germline ends came to 19 bases. CDR3 region: CASSVAVGRGGSTEAFF. The CDR3 coding sequence is TGTGCCAGCAGCGTAGCGGTGGGGCGCGGGGGGAGCACTGAAGCTTTCTTT.

The chain uses TRBV2 and TRBJ1-1; D call uncertain. The CDR3 totals 11 residues. Trimming took 8 bases from V and 2 from J, leaving 6 bases between them. Per germline, CDR1 SNHLY and CDR2 FYNNEI. CDR3 bases: TGTGCCAGCTTAACTAACACTGAAGCTTTCTTT. Protein: CASLTNTEAFF.

The count of this clone is one. The chain joins TRBV9 to TRBJ1-3; 7 bases are shared with TRBD1. Germline values: CDR1 SGDLS, CDR2 YYNGEE. This CDR3 region has 15 residues. With 3 bases clipped from V and 7 bases from J, the junction kept 10 bases outside the gene matches. This chain's CDR3 is CASSENDRAWNTIYF. The CDR3 DNA reads TGTGCCAGCAGCGAGAACGACAGGGCTTGGAACACCATATATTTT.

The chain carries TRBV6-1 and TRBJ1-2; D unclear. Trimming cost V 4 bases and J 3 bases, with 12 bases left between them. The CDR3 extends over 14 amino acids. Germline V CDR1 and CDR2: MNHNS, SASEGT. As DNA, the CDR3 is TGTGCCAGCAGTGTCGATACAGCGGACTATGGCTACACCTTC. It translates to CASSVDTADYGYTF.

V is TRBV9 and J is TRBJ2-5, with a weak D call TRBD1 (5 bases). V dropped 3 bases and J dropped 5 bases, with 17 bases sitting between them. CDR3 length equals 15 residues. CDR1 is SGDLS and CDR2 is YYNGEE in the germline V gene. The CDR3 region is CASSATSGWGETQYF. The DNA of the CDR3 is TGTGCCAGCAGCGCGACGTCAGGGTGGGGCGAGACCCAGTACTTC. The full variable domain, rest sourced from reference TRBV9 and TRBJ2-5, is DSGVTQTPKHLITATGQRVTLRCSPRSGDLSVYWYQQSLDQGLQFLIQYYNGEERAKGNILERFSAQQFPDLHSELNLSSLELGDSALYFCASSATSGWGETQYFGPGTRLLVL.

The rearrangement uses TRBV5-1 and TRBJ2-7, with 9 bases fitting TRBD1. Trimming at V came to 4 bases and at J to 0 bases, leaving 8 bases not matched to a gene. Germline lookup yields CDR1 SGHRS and CDR2 YFSETQ. The CDR3 is 16 residues long. CDR3 nucleotides: TGCGCCAGCAGCCGGGACCGGGACAGGGACTCCTACGAGCAGTACTTC. Encoded protein: CASSRDRDRDSYEQYF.

V is TRBV27 and J is TRBJ2-2; TRBD2 matches at 11 bases. Germline V gene sequence: CDR1 MNHEY, CDR2 SMNVEV (reference sequence). J was trimmed by 7 bases and V by 6 bases; bases with no gene match: 13. The CDR3 contains 17 residues. CDR3: CASSSPGTSGVSGELFF. The CDR3, as DNA: TGTGCCAGCAGCTCCCCGGGGACTAGCGGAGTTAGCGGGGAGCTGTTTTTT.

In DNA, the CDR3 is TGTGCCAGCAGCTTGAGGCGGCAATACGAGCAGTACTTC. It codes for CASSLRRQYEQYF. The V call is TRBV7-8, the J call TRBJ2-7, with no clear D. Trimming removed 3 bases from V and 4 bases from J, with 10 bases in between. CDR1 SGHVS and CDR2 FQNEAQ come from the germline V gene. The CDR3 totals 13 residues. Together with reference TRBV7-8 and TRBJ2-7, the CDR3 gives the full variable domain: GAGVSQSPRYKVAKRGQDVALRCDPISGHVSLFWYQQALGQGPEFLTYFQNEAQLDKSGLPSDRFFAERPEGSVSTLKIQRTQQEDSAVYLCASSLRRQYEQYFGPGTRLTVT.

This rearrangement joins TRBV19 to TRBJ2-7; D is possibly TRBD1 (7 bases). Per the germline V gene, CDR1 is LNHDA and CDR2 is SQIVND (reference sequence). There are 15 residues in the CDR3. The germline V and J ends were trimmed by 1 base and 3 bases, with 13 bases remaining between them. This chain's CDR3 is CASSIAQGTLYEQYF. The DNA of the CDR3 is TGTGCCAGTAGTATAGCACAGGGGACTCTCTACGAGCAGTACTTC. Complete variable domain (other parts from reference TRBV19 and TRBJ2-7): DGGITQSPKYLFRKEGQNVTLSCEQNLNHDAMYWYRQDPGQGLRLIYYSQIVNDFQKGDIAEGYSVSREKKESFPLTVTSAQKNPTAFYLCASSIAQGTLYEQYFGPGTRLTVT.

The chain carries TRBV4-1 and TRBJ1-1; D unclear. This CDR3 has 15 residues. Germline V gene data show CDR1 as MGHRA and CDR2 as YSYEKL. Trimming cost V 0 bases and J 4 bases, with 12 bases left between them. The CDR3 sequence is CASSQDRMGGTEAFF. CDR3 bases: TGCGCCAGCAGCCAAGATCGTATGGGAGGCACTGAAGCTTTCTTT.

The chain has TRBV15 and TRBJ1-4; no firm D call. From germline, CDR1 is LNHNV and CDR2 YYDKDF (reference sequence). The germline V and J ends were trimmed by 6 bases and 8 bases, with 13 bases remaining between them. The CDR3 loop spans 13 amino acids. The CDR3, as DNA: TGTGCCACCAGTAAAGCGCTTGGGGAAAAACTGTTTTTT. This encodes CATSKALGEKLFF.

This chain links TRBV7-9 with TRBJ1-4; D gene uncertain. Germline CDR1 reads SEHNR; CDR2 reads FQNEAQ (reference sequence). The V end lost 4 bases, the J end lost 0 bases, and 3 bases lay between the germline ends. The CDR3 length is 13 residues. CDR3 region: CASSSATNEKLFF. In DNA, the CDR3 is TGTGCCAGCAGCTCCGCAACTAATGAAAAACTGTTTTTT.

The rearrangement links TRBV27 to TRBJ2-7; 13 nucleotides match TRBD2. After removal of 6 bases from V and 5 bases from J, the junction contained 7 bases not matched to a gene. Germline CDR1 reads MNHEY; CDR2 reads SMNVEV (reference sequence). The CDR3 runs to 15 residues. CDR3 sequence reads: CASRRTSGSIHEQYF. CDR3 sequence (DNA): TGTGCCAGCAGACGGACTAGCGGGAGTATCCACGAGCAGTACTTC.

The chain uses TRBV27 and TRBJ2-5; D is perhaps TRBD2 (6 bases). The DNA end favors TRBJ2-7, so the J call may be wrong. Germline CDR1 MNHEY, CDR2 SMNVEV (reference sequence). This CDR3 has 14 residues. The CDR3 loop is CASKGTGGAGEQYF. The CDR3 nucleotides read TGTGCCAGCAAGGGGACCGGGGGAGCGGGCGAGCAGTACTTC.

The chain has TRBV2 and TRBJ1-3; D possibly corresponds to TRBD1 (5 bases). V gave up 2 bases and J gave up 0 bases, with 14 bases separating them. The CDR3 has 17 amino acids. Germline CDR1 is SNHLY and CDR2 is FYNNEI. The CDR3 region has the DNA TGTGCCAGCAGTGAATATGCAGGGTCGATCTCTGGAAACACCATATATTTT. Translating gives CASSEYAGSISGNTIYF.

The chain has TRBV7-3 and TRBJ2-2, with TRBD1 matching over 8 bases. The germline gives CDR1 SGHTA, CDR2 FQGTGA. The J segment lost 3 bases and the V segment lost 5 bases, leaving 8 bases of the junction unmatched. This CDR3 has 16 residues. CDR3 protein: CASSNQAGGYTGELFF. The DNA for the CDR3 is TGTGCCAGCAGCAACCAGGCAGGGGGCTACACCGGGGAGCTGTTTTTT.

This sequence joins TRBV2 and TRBJ2-4, with 7 bases that match TRBD1. From germline, CDR1 is SNHLY and CDR2 FYNNEI. The CDR3 is 14 residues long. The trim removed 8 bases at V and 4 bases at J, leaving 8 bases unmatched. CDR3 nucleotides: TGTGCCAGCCGTATTGAGACAGGGAAAAACATTCAGTACTTC. It specifies CASRIETGKNIQYF.

This chain links TRBV2 with TRBJ1-3; 10 nucleotides agree with TRBD1. CDR1 SNHLY and CDR2 FYNNEI come from the germline V gene. The CDR3 runs 14 residues. With V trimmed by 4 bases and J by 4 bases, 1 base remained unmatched. CDR3 amino acids: CASSVGQGGNTIYF. CDR3 DNA sequence: TGTGCCAGCAGTGTGGGACAGGGGGGAAACACCATATATTTT.

The chain recombines TRBV25-1 with TRBJ2-7; 10 nucleotides align to TRBD1. V was pared by 11 bases and J by 7 bases, with 5 bases of the junction left unmatched. CDR3 length: 11 amino acids. CDR1 is MGHDK and CDR2 is SYGVNS in the germline V gene. CDR3 loop: CAVDRGLEQYF. The DNA of the CDR3 is TGTGCCGTTGACAGGGGGCTGGAGCAGTACTTC.

The chain links TRBV19 to TRBJ1-5; 9 nucleotides line up with TRBD1. Per germline, CDR1 LNHDA and CDR2 SQIVND (reference sequence). The CDR3 is 17 amino acids. The V segment lost 5 bases and the J segment 0 bases; nucleotides outside the gene matches: 8. The CDR3: CASSVRDREVSNQPQHF. The DNA for the CDR3 is TGTGCCAGTAGTGTTCGGGACAGGGAGGTTAGCAATCAGCCCCAGCATTTT. The full variable domain, its missing parts supplied by reference TRBV19 and TRBJ1-5, is DGGITQSPKYLFRKEGQNVTLSCEQNLNHDAMYWYRQDPGQGLRLIYYSQIVNDFQKGDIAEGYSVSREKKESFPLTVTSAQKNPTAFYLCASSVRDREVSNQPQHFGDGTRLSIL.

The V and J genes are TRBV28 and TRBJ2-7; TRBD1 aligns across 10 bases. Trimming cost V 8 bases and J 1 base; bases outside gene matches: 2. This CDR3 comprises 13 residues. In germline, CDR1 is MDHEN, CDR2 SYDVKM. The CDR3 region has the DNA TGTGCCAGCCGGGACAGGGGTTCCTACGAGCAGTACTTC. Residues: CASRDRGSYEQYF.

The gene calls are TRBV6-4 and TRBJ2-3, with 10 bases aligning to TRBD1. CDR1 and CDR2 (germline): MRHNA, SNTAGT. The V gene end was trimmed by 6 bases and the J gene end by 4 bases; junction bases not matched to a gene: 4. CDR3 length equals 14 residues. CDR3 sequence: CASSEDRGADTQYF. The CDR3 DNA is TGTGCCAGCAGCGAGGACAGGGGGGCAGATACGCAGTATTTT.

The chain links TRBV7-9 to TRBJ2-3, with D perhaps TRBD2 (7 bases). The CDR3 totals 13 residues. Germline-derived CDR1 and CDR2 are SEHNR and FQNEAQ (reference sequence). V gave up 5 bases and J gave up 6 bases, with 12 bases separating them. The CDR3 nucleotides read TGTGCCAGCAGCGGGGGGGCCTTGGATACGCAGTATTTT. Translating it yields CASSGGALDTQYF.

This chain connects TRBV6-6 to TRBJ1-2; D not resolved. Trimming took 3 bases from V and 6 from J, leaving 14 bases between them. The V gene's germline CDR1 is MNHNY and CDR2 SVGAGI (reference sequence). The CDR3 loop spans 14 amino acids. CDR3 sequence: CASSYEPRVNGYTF. CDR3 nucleotide sequence: TGTGCCAGCAGTTATGAACCGCGAGTAAATGGCTACACCTTC.

This CDR3 is CASSAGHEQYF. CDR3 DNA: TGTGCCAGCAGTGCAGGCCACGAGCAGTACTTC. This chain uses TRBV25-1 with TRBJ2-7; D is ambiguous. Germline V gene lookup returns CDR1 MGHDK and CDR2 SYGVNS. CDR3 size: 11 residues. V was pared by 4 bases and J by 5 bases, with 6 bases between.

The CDR3 region is CASSLSSLLAGGRNEQFF. In DNA form, the CDR3 reads TGTGCCAGCAGTTTATCCTCGCTGCTAGCGGGAGGGCGAAATGAGCAGTTCTTC. The chain has TRBV27 and TRBJ2-1; 12 bases align to TRBD2. CDR1 and CDR2 (germline): MNHEY, SMNVEV (reference sequence). There are 18 residues in the CDR3. J lost 7 bases, V lost 0 bases, and 10 bases had no gene match.

This sequence joins TRBV9 and TRBJ2-7; D is uncertain. The CDR3 has 13 residues. CDR1 SGDLS and CDR2 YYNGEE come from the germline V gene. V was trimmed by 4 bases and J by 5 bases, leaving 13 bases between them. This chain's CDR3 is CASSPTIAHEQYF. The CDR3 DNA reads as TGTGCCAGCAGCCCTACTATAGCCCACGAGCAGTACTTC. The full variable domain, its missing parts supplied by reference TRBV9 and TRBJ2-7, is DSGVTQTPKHLITATGQRVTLRCSPRSGDLSVYWYQQSLDQGLQFLIQYYNGEERAKGNILERFSAQQFPDLHSELNLSSLELGDSALYFCASSPTIAHEQYFGPGTRLTVT.